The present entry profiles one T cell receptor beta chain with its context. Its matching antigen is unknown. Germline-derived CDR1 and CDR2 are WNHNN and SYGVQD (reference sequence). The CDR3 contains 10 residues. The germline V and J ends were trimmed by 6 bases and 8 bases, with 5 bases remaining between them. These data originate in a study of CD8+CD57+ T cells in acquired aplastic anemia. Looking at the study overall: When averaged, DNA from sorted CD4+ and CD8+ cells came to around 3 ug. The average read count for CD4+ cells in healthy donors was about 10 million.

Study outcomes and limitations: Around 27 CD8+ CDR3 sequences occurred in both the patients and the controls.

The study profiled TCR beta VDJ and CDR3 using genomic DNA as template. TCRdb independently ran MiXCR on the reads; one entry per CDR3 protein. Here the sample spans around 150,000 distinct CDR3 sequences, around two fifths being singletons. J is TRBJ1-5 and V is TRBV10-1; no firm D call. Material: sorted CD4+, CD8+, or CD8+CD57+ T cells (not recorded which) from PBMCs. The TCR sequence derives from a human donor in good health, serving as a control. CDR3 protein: CASSFKPQHF. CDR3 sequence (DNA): TGCGCCAGCAGCTTTAAGCCCCAGCATTTT.